This TCR beta chain stems from a study of type 1 regulatory T cells. Study-level information: An in vitro protocol generated T-allo10, a Tr1-enriched, alloantigen-specific CD4 T cell product.

TCRdb used MiXCR to reprocess the reads, holding one entry per CDR3 protein. The sample yields some 89,000 distinct CDR3 sequences, roughly 28% seen once. CDR1 is SGHRS and CDR2 is YFSETQ in the germline V gene. The CDR3 runs to 14 residues. The V end lost 0 bases, the J end lost 3 bases, and 7 bases lay between the germline ends. The sequenced material came from CD4+ T cells, either the whole sample or a sorted fraction (not recorded which). The chain recombines TRBV5-1 with TRBJ2-1; D is undetermined. The clonotype originates from a human donor in good health. The CDR3 DNA follows: TGCGCCAGCAGCTTGGGCCTCGTCTACAATGAGCAGTTCTTC. It yields the protein CASSLGLVYNEQFF.